Below, 27 T cell receptor beta chains from the same sample are listed, as sequenced in a study of blood T cells in healthy people across ages. Combining a sample-barcoded 5' primer with a J-beta primer mix, a second PCR ran for about 7 to 11 cycles. TCRdb independently ran MiXCR on the 5' RACE reads; one entry per CDR3 protein. The sample gives 800,000 to 950,000 distinct CDR3 sequences, 25% to 35% of which show up once; 10% is in the top ten. Separately, the same data were catalogued under a study of T cells of mothers and their children.

The source material was blood. The receptors shown here come from a woman in her thirties or forties in good health.

The rearrangement joins TRBV2 to TRBJ2-4; a possible D gene is TRBD1 (6 bases). V was shortened by 4 bases and J by 3 bases, with 13 bases between the two germline ends. CDR1 is SNHLY and CDR2 is FYNNEI in the germline V gene. This CDR3 region has 15 residues. The CDR3 is CASSAQGNVKNIQYF. As DNA, the CDR3 is TGTGCCAGCAGTGCTCAGGGGAACGTCAAAAACATTCAGTACTTC.

This clonotype was seen a few times. At one boundary the junction diverges from the germline segment, which might be a read error. This chain connects TRBV29-1 to TRBJ2-3; TRBD1 might be the D (6 bases). CDR3 length equals 13 residues. Germline V gene data show CDR1 as SQVTM and CDR2 as ANQGSEA. The CDR3 sequence is CSVAYRDTDTRYF. For the CDR3, the DNA is TGCAGCGTTGCCTACAGGGACACAGATACGCGGTATTTT.

A word on this clonotype: A much more abundant neighbour one base away suggests this may be a read error. This rearrangement joins TRBV11-2 to TRBJ2-5; D not resolved. CDR3 size: 15 residues. Germline assignment: CDR1 SGHAT and CDR2 FQNNGV. V lost 2 bases and J 0 bases, leaving 10 bases between the germline ends. CDR3 in amino acids: CASSLLIVNQETQYF. The CDR3 DNA reads TGTGCCAGCAGCTTACTGATCGTAAACCAAGAGACCCAGTACTTC.

In this sample, this clonotype turned up a few times. The chain is built from TRBV20-1 and TRBJ2-3; 11 nucleotides agree with TRBD2. The CDR3 consists of 17 residues. V was clipped by 1 base and J by 2 bases; unmatched bases: 8. Germline assignment: CDR1 DFQATT and CDR2 SNEGSKA (reference sequence). The CDR3 loop is CSARGEPSGGNTDTQYF. The DNA of the CDR3 is TGCAGTGCTAGAGGCGAGCCTAGCGGGGGGAACACAGATACGCAGTATTTT.

Concerning this clonotype: One end of the junction does not line up with germline, which may come from a read error. The chain employs TRBV7-3 and TRBJ2-7; D possibly corresponds to TRBD1 (5 bases). CDR1 is SGHTA, CDR2 FQGTGA, per germline. The CDR3 covers 13 residues. This CDR3 is CASNSLTVYEQYF. The CDR3 DNA is TGTGCTAGCAACAGCCTGACAGTCTACGAGCAGTACTTC.

This clonotype was recorded a few times. The chain couples TRBV20-1 to TRBJ2-1; 12 nucleotides match TRBD2. The germline V gene encodes CDR1 DFQATT and CDR2 SNEGSKA (reference sequence). V lost 3 bases to trimming and J lost 10 bases; unmatched junction nucleotides: 4. There are 13 residues in the CDR3. CDR3 region: CSASLGTSGEQFF. CDR3 DNA: TGCAGTGCTAGTCTTGGGACTAGCGGGGAGCAGTTCTTC.

This clonotype was seen repeatedly, ten times or more. This sequence joins TRBV27 and TRBJ2-1; no firm D call. There are 14 residues in the CDR3. Per germline, CDR1 MNHEY and CDR2 SMNVEV (reference sequence). V dropped 6 bases and J dropped 4 bases, with 13 bases sitting between them. CDR3 loop: CASSNGFSYNEQFF. The CDR3 DNA reads TGTGCCAGCAGCAACGGGTTCTCATACAATGAGCAGTTCTTC.

This clonotype was seen a handful of times. The chain links TRBV9 to TRBJ2-7; 11 nucleotides line up with TRBD2. Germline V gene lookup returns CDR1 SGDLS and CDR2 YYNGEE. The CDR3 sequence is 15 residues long. With 4 bases clipped from V and 6 bases from J, the junction kept 9 bases outside the gene matches. CDR3 loop: CASSFSGGDHGEQYF. The CDR3, as DNA: TGTGCCAGCAGCTTTAGCGGGGGGGATCACGGCGAGCAGTACTTC.

V and J are TRBV7-2 and TRBJ1-5, with TRBD1 as a possible D gene (6 bases). The V gene's germline CDR1 is SGHTA and CDR2 FQGNSA. CDR3 size: 16 residues. Trimming cost V 1 base and J 1 base, with 11 bases left between them. The CDR3, as DNA: TGTGCCAGCAGCTTAGGGGGGGCGTGGAGCAATCAGCCCCAGCATTTT. The encoded protein is CASSLGGAWSNQPQHF.

This clonotype was counted ten times or more. The chain joins TRBV27 to TRBJ1-2; D is unclear. This CDR3 has 13 amino acids. V lost 0 bases and J 1 base, leaving 3 bases between the germline ends. The germline V gene encodes CDR1 MNHEY and CDR2 SMNVEV (reference sequence). CDR3 nucleotides: TGTGCCAGCAGTTTATCCATTAACTATGGCTACACCTTC. This codes for CASSLSINYGYTF.

The J gene is TRBJ2-4, the V gene TRBV24-1; no reliable D call. The J call could be wrong; TRBJ2-7 is a better fit for the DNA end. The CDR3 sequence is 14 residues long. Germline V gene data show CDR1 as KGHDR and CDR2 as SFDVKD. The DNA for the CDR3 is TGTGCCACCAGTGTCTCGGACGGAAAATACGAGCAGTACTTC. Translation: CATSVSDGKYEQYF.

The chain joins TRBV24-1 to TRBJ2-1, with TRBD1 as a possible D gene (6 bases). Per germline, CDR1 KGHDR and CDR2 SFDVKD. This CDR3 comprises 12 residues. V lost 7 bases, J lost 15 bases, and 18 bases lay in between. The CDR3 here is CATRDSTGYGFF. In DNA, the CDR3 is TGTGCCACCAGGGACTCAACAGGGTACGGGTTCTTC.

This sequence joins TRBV20-1 and TRBJ1-1, with a weak D call TRBD1 (5 bases). Germline V gene data show CDR1 as DFQATT and CDR2 as SNEGSKA (reference sequence). Trimming took off 0 bases at V and 1 base at J, with 12 bases between the two ends. The CDR3 loop spans 15 amino acids. As DNA, the CDR3 is TGCAGTGCTAGAGATATCGGACATTCGAACACTGAAGCTTTCTTT. It translates to CSARDIGHSNTEAFF.

In this sample, this clonotype turned up many times. A much larger clonotype is one base distant, so this may be a read error. The CDR3 spells CASSWVGGQNGYTF. DNA for the CDR3: TGCGCCAGCAGCTGGGTGGGGGGCCAAAATGGCTACACCTTC. The genes are TRBV5-1 and TRBJ1-2, with D perhaps TRBD1 (6 bases). V was cut by 3 bases and J by 6 bases, with 15 bases left in between. The CDR3 covers 14 residues. CDR1 is SGHRS, CDR2 YFSETQ, per germline.

This clonotype was seen only a few times. A clone one base away is much larger, so this may be a read error. The chain is built from TRBV20-1 and TRBJ2-6; weak D call: TRBD1 (5 bases). Germline-derived CDR1 and CDR2 are DFQATT and SNEGSKA (reference sequence). This CDR3 has 15 amino acids. The ends were cut back, 3 bases at V and 2 bases at J, with 11 bases in the middle. CDR3 sequence reads: CSASRQGTGANVLTF. DNA of the CDR3: TGCAGTGCTAGTCGTCAGGGAACTGGGGCCAACGTCCTGACTTTC.

The chain has TRBV9 and TRBJ2-3, with 11 positions matching TRBD1. This CDR3 is 19 amino acids long. Germline V gene lookup returns CDR1 SGDLS and CDR2 YYNGEE. The ends lost 1 base at V and 1 base at J; junction bases unmatched: 11. CDR3 sequence: CASSVSPGQGALGTDTQYF. The DNA for the CDR3 is TGTGCCAGCAGCGTATCTCCAGGACAGGGGGCTTTGGGCACAGATACGCAGTATTTT.

This clonotype appeared many times. The rearrangement joins TRBV29-1 to TRBJ1-2; perhaps TRBD1 as D (6 bases). Per germline, CDR1 SQVTM and CDR2 ANQGSEA. V lost 4 bases and J lost 3, with 15 bases in between. This CDR3 comprises 14 residues. The CDR3 spells CSVVLADSDYGYTF. Here the CDR3 DNA reads TGCAGCGTTGTTCTGGCGGACAGCGACTATGGCTACACCTTC. Full variable domain (outside the CDR3, taken from reference TRBV29-1 and TRBJ1-2): SAVISQKPSRDICQRGTSLTIQCQVDSQVTMMFWYRQQPGQSLTLIATANQGSEATYESGFVIDKFPISRPNLTFSTLTVSNMSPEDSSIYLCSVVLADSDYGYTFGSGTRLTVV.

At least ten counts were recorded for this clonotype. This chain joins TRBV7-3 and TRBJ2-3; the match to TRBD1 covers 8 bases. Per the germline V gene, CDR1 is SGHTA and CDR2 is FQGTGA. V lost 2 bases to trimming and J lost 4 bases; unmatched junction nucleotides: 2. The CDR3 loop spans 14 amino acids. The CDR3 DNA reads as TGTGCCAGCAGCTTACAGGGGGCGTCAGATACGCAGTATTTT. It yields the protein CASSLQGASDTQYF.

The rearrangement links TRBV5-1 to TRBJ2-7; TRBD2 might be the D (6 bases). Trimming took off 4 bases at V and 0 bases at J, with 14 bases between the two ends. This CDR3 contains 15 residues. Germline CDR1 reads SGHRS; CDR2 reads YFSETQ. CDR3 protein: CASSISGKSSYEQYF. CDR3 in DNA: TGCGCCAGCAGCATTAGCGGAAAAAGCTCCTACGAGCAGTACTTC.

This clonotype was detected a few times. This chain joins TRBV3-1 and TRBJ2-7; possibly TRBD1 or TRBD2 for D (5 bases each). There are 16 residues in the CDR3. V was trimmed by 0 bases and J by 7 bases, leaving 19 bases between them. CDR1 LGHDT and CDR2 YNNKEL come from the germline V gene (reference sequence). The CDR3: CASSQERDSPSGEQYF. In DNA, the CDR3 is TGTGCCAGCAGCCAAGAGCGAGACAGCCCCTCGGGGGAGCAGTACTTC.

The chain has TRBV12-3 or TRBV12-4 and TRBJ1-4, with 9 bases identical to TRBD1. CDR3 length: 15 amino acids. V was clipped by 4 bases and J by 5 bases; unmatched bases: 5. CDR3 coding DNA: TGTGCCAGCAGTTCGGCCGGGACAGGGAATGAAAAACTGTTTTTT. Amino acid sequence: CASSSAGTGNEKLFF.

This clonotype was seen ten or more times. V usage is TRBV5-1 and J usage is TRBJ2-1; 9 bases are a match to TRBD2. The CDR3 sequence is 16 residues long. Germline V gives CDR1 SGHRS, CDR2 YFSETQ. V gave up 0 bases and J gave up 7 bases; unmatched junction bases: 8. The CDR3 is CASSLAARGGQNEQFF. CDR3 coding DNA: TGCGCCAGCAGCTTGGCCGCGCGGGGGGGCCAGAATGAGCAGTTCTTC.

Only a few counts were recorded for this clonotype. The V call is TRBV28, the J call TRBJ2-6; a possible D gene is TRBD1 (6 bases). The CDR3 runs to 16 residues. V was pared by 5 bases and J by 2 bases, with 13 bases between. CDR1 MDHEN and CDR2 SYDVKM come from the germline V gene. The CDR3 nucleotides are TGTGCCAGCAGTCTCAGTCCAGGGGCTGGGGCCAACGTCCTGACTTTC. This encodes CASSLSPGAGANVLTF. Full variable domain (outside the CDR3, taken from reference TRBV28 and TRBJ2-6): DVKVTQSSRYLVKRTGEKVFLECVQDMDHENMFWYRQDPGLGLRLIYFSYDVKMKEKGDIPEGYSVSREKKERFSLILESASTNQTSMYLCASSLSPGAGANVLTFGAGSRLTVL.

Concerning this clonotype itself: This sequence may be a read error, since a much larger clone differs from it by one base. CDR3 loop: CAGSVAGELFF. CDR3 nucleotide sequence: TGTGCCGGCAGCGTAGCCGGGGAGCTGTTTTTT. The rearrangement links TRBV9 to TRBJ2-2; D gene uncertain. Germline V gene lookup returns CDR1 SGDLS and CDR2 YYNGEE. The CDR3 loop spans 11 amino acids.

The sample holds a few counts of this clonotype. The chain combines TRBV7-8 with TRBJ2-7, with 11 nucleotides matching TRBD2. J lost 12 bases, V lost 4 bases, and 5 bases had no gene match. CDR3 length: 12 amino acids. CDR1 is SGHVS and CDR2 is FQNEAQ in the germline V gene. The CDR3 loop is CASSSTSGGSYF. The DNA for the CDR3 is TGTGCCAGCAGCTCCACTAGCGGGGGATCGTACTTC.

This clonotype was counted ten times or more. The gene calls are TRBV7-2 and TRBJ2-7, with D possibly TRBD1 on 6 matching bases. Trimming pared 8 bases from V and 5 bases from J, leaving 19 bases between. The V gene's germline CDR1 is SGHTA and CDR2 FQGNSA. This CDR3 is built from 14 residues. The CDR3 DNA reads as TGTGCCAGCGGACATCACGGACAGAAGGACGAGCAGTACTTC. Translating gives CASGHHGQKDEQYF.

This chain joins TRBV20-1 and TRBJ1-1, with D possibly being TRBD1 (6 bases). This CDR3 is 14 amino acids long. V lost 5 bases, J lost 5 bases, and 18 bases lay in between. CDR1 and CDR2 from the germline V gene are DFQATT and SNEGSKA (reference sequence). CDR3 coding DNA: TGCAGTGCTCCTAAAGGTGGGGGGCGGACTGAAGCTTTCTTT. Amino acid sequence: CSAPKGGGRTEAFF.